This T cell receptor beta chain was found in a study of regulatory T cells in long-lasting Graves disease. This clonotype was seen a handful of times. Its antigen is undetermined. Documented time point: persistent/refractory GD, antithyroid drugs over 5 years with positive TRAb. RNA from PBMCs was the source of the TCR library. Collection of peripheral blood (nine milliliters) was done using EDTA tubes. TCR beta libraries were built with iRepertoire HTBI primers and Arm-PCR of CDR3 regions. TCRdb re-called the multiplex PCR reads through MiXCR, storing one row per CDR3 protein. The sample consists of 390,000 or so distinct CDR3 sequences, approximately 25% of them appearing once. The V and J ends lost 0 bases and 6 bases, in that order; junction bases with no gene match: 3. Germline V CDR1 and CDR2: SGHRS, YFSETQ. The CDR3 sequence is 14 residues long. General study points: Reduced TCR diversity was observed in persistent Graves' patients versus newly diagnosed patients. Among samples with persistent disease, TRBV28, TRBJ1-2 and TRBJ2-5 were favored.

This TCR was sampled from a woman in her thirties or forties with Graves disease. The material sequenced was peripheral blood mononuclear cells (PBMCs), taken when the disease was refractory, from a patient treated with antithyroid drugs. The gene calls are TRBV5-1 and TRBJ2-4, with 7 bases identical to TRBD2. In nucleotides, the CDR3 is TGCGCCAGCAGCTTGGCTTCGGGAGGAAACATTCAGTACTTC. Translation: CASSLASGGNIQYF.